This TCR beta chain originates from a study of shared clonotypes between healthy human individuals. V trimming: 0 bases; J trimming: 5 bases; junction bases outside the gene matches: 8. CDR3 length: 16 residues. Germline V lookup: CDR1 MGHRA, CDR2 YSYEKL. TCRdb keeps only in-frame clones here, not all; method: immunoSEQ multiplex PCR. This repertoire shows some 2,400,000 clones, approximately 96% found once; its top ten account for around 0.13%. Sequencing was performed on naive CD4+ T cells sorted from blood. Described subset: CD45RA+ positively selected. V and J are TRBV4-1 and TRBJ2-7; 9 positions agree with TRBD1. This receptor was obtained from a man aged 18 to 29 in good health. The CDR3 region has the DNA TGCGCCAGCAGCCAAGAGGGTGGGACAGGGTTAAACGAGCAGTACTTC. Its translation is CASSQEGGTGLNEQYF.